The 26 T cell receptor beta chains below were found in one sample sequenced in a study of control samples from healthy donors and cancer patients. Produced via immunoSEQ multiplex PCR; TCRdb's table is partial and in-frame only. The data contain about 140,000 clones, 70% to 90% of them singletons. The sample consisted of blood. All receptors come from a man younger than 35 in good health.

The chain's CDR3 is CAWSVSRRTSESTDTQYF. The DNA for the CDR3 is TGTGCCTGGAGTGTAAGTCGACGGACTAGCGAAAGCACAGATACGCAGTATTTT. The chain recombines TRBV30 with TRBJ2-3; 9 positions agree with TRBD2. The CDR3 spans 18 residues. V was clipped by 0 bases and J by 0 bases; unmatched bases: 10. Germline lookup yields CDR1 GTSNPN and CDR2 SVGIG (reference sequence).

The genes are TRBV4-1 and TRBJ1-2; D is unclear. This CDR3 is built from 15 residues. With 0 bases removed from V and 1 base from J, the gap between germline ends came to 9 bases. Germline V gene sequence: CDR1 MGHRA, CDR2 YSYEKL. The CDR3 DNA sequence: TGCGCCAGCAGCCAAGAAGGACCTTTTAACTATGGCTACACCTTC. This sequence encodes CASSQEGPFNYGYTF.

V is TRBV19 and J is TRBJ1-1; 12 nucleotides match TRBD1. V gave up 3 bases and J gave up 5 bases; unmatched junction bases: 7. Germline CDR1 is LNHDA and CDR2 is SQIVND (reference sequence). The CDR3 spans 16 residues. The CDR3 is CASSIGGQGAGTEAFF. The CDR3 DNA follows: TGTGCCAGTAGTATTGGGGGACAGGGGGCTGGTACTGAAGCTTTCTTT. The full variable domain, in which reference TRBV19 and TRBJ1-1 provide the parts outside the CDR3, is DGGITQSPKYLFRKEGQNVTLSCEQNLNHDAMYWYRQDPGQGLRLIYYSQIVNDFQKGDIAEGYSVSREKKESFPLTVTSAQKNPTAFYLCASSIGGQGAGTEAFFGQGTRLTVV.

The chain links TRBV19 to TRBJ2-1, with 8 bases matching TRBD2. The CDR3 consists of 17 residues. V shed 0 bases and J 2 bases; nucleotides not matched to a gene: 6. CDR1 and CDR2 from the germline V gene are LNHDA and SQIVND (reference sequence). The CDR3 is CASSIEVRGAAYNEQFF. The CDR3 DNA reads as TGTGCCAGTAGTATAGAAGTGCGGGGGGCGGCCTACAATGAGCAGTTCTTC. The full variable domain, completed using reference TRBV19 and TRBJ2-1, is DGGITQSPKYLFRKEGQNVTLSCEQNLNHDAMYWYRQDPGQGLRLIYYSQIVNDFQKGDIAEGYSVSREKKESFPLTVTSAQKNPTAFYLCASSIEVRGAAYNEQFFGPGTRLTVL.

V and J are TRBV9 and TRBJ1-2, with D hard to call. The CDR3 is made up of 14 amino acids. V was trimmed by 0 bases and J by 8 bases, leaving 14 bases between them. CDR1 and CDR2 from the germline V gene are SGDLS and YYNGEE. The CDR3 DNA is TGTGCCAGCAGCGTAGCGGCGTTCCCGGAAGGCTACACCTTC. Translating it yields CASSVAAFPEGYTF.

The V and J genes are TRBV7-3 and TRBJ2-2; 10 nucleotides match TRBD1. V was clipped by 4 bases and J by 4 bases; unmatched bases: 12. CDR1 is SGHTA, CDR2 FQGTGA, per germline. This CDR3 region has 18 residues. CDR3 DNA: TGTGCCAGCAGCTCCCTAGCCGGGACAGGGGACGGCACCGGGGAGCTGTTTTTT. Translating it yields CASSSLAGTGDGTGELFF.

This clone was observed once. This chain links TRBV9 with TRBJ1-1; D uncertain. V was trimmed by 0 bases and J by 7 bases, leaving 13 bases between them. Germline CDR1 and CDR2: SGDLS and YYNGEE. This CDR3 is 14 amino acids long. The CDR3, as DNA: TGTGCCAGCAGCGTAGCTTCCCAGGCGATTGAAGCTTTCTTT. It encodes CASSVASQAIEAFF.

This clone was observed once. The chain carries TRBV4-3 and TRBJ2-5; TRBD1 matches at 9 bases. The CDR3 consists of 14 residues. CDR1 is LGHNA and CDR2 is YSLEER in the germline V gene. Losses at the gene ends were 2 bases for V and 5 bases for J; bases not matched to a gene: 3. Here the CDR3 reads CASSQNRGLETQYF. As DNA, the CDR3 is TGCGCCAGCAGCCAAAACAGGGGGCTCGAGACCCAGTACTTC.

This chain joins TRBV3-1 (or the pseudogene TRBV3-2) and TRBJ1-6, with 9 bases fitting TRBD1. The CDR3 runs to 15 residues. Looked up from germline, CDR1 is LGHDT and CDR2 is YNNKEL (reference sequence). With 4 bases clipped from V and 9 bases from J, the junction kept 7 bases outside the gene matches. In DNA, the CDR3 is TGTGCCAGCAGCCCCCTGGGGGACAGGGCTTCACCCCTCCACTTT. Its protein product is CASSPLGDRASPLHF.

This rearrangement joins TRBV6-2 or TRBV6-3 to TRBJ2-2; no reliable D call. Germline CDR1 reads MNHEY; CDR2 reads SVGEGT. V was pared by 0 bases and J by 1 base, with 18 bases between. The CDR3 covers 19 residues. CDR3 amino acids: CASSYSMYYPDRNTGELFF. The CDR3 nucleotides read TGTGCCAGCAGTTACTCGATGTACTACCCTGACCGGAACACCGGGGAGCTGTTTTTT.

The CDR3 spells CASSPLDRAAYNEQFF. The CDR3 coding sequence is TGTGCCAGCTCACCGCTTGACAGGGCGGCCTACAATGAGCAGTTCTTC. The chain links TRBV18 to TRBJ2-1; 7 positions match TRBD1. The CDR3 spans 16 residues. J lost 2 bases, V lost 3 bases, and 7 bases had no gene match. The germline V gene has CDR1 KGHSH and CDR2 LQKENI. Full variable domain (outside the CDR3, taken from reference TRBV18 and TRBJ2-1): NAGVMQNPRHLVRRRGQEARLRCSPMKGHSHVYWYRQLPEEGLKFMVYLQKENIIDESGMPKERFSAEFPKEGPSILRIQQVVRGDSAAYFCASSPLDRAAYNEQFFGPGTRLTVL.

Note on this clone: Other DNA sequences from this sample encode an identical CDR3 as well. This chain uses TRBV9 with TRBJ2-5; D is possibly TRBD1 (7 bases). With 5 bases removed from V and 2 bases from J, the gap between germline ends came to 13 bases. The germline CDR1 and CDR2 sequences are SGDLS and YYNGEE. The CDR3 consists of 14 residues. CDR3 sequence reads: CASSGGGDQETQYF. DNA of the CDR3: TGTGCCAGCAGTGGAGGGGGCGATCAAGAGACCCAGTACTTC.

V usage is TRBV3-1 (or the pseudogene TRBV3-2) and J usage is TRBJ2-1; 10 bases map to TRBD1. Germline lookup yields CDR1 LGHDT and CDR2 YNNKEL (reference sequence). The CDR3 is made up of 15 amino acids. The trim removed 5 bases at V and 2 bases at J, leaving 3 bases unmatched. The CDR3 DNA is TGTGCCAGCAGCAGGGGGACAGGGGCCTACAATGAGCAGTTCTTC. The encoded protein is CASSRGTGAYNEQFF.

J is TRBJ1-1 and V is TRBV28; D is possibly TRBD1 (5 bases). V was pared by 4 bases and J by 4 bases, with 10 bases between. The CDR3 is made up of 13 amino acids. From germline, CDR1 is MDHEN and CDR2 SYDVKM. The CDR3 here is CASSSPQGTEAFF. CDR3 bases: TGTGCCAGCAGTTCCCCCCAGGGCACTGAAGCTTTCTTT.

V and J are TRBV27 and TRBJ2-7, with TRBD2 matching over 8 bases. Germline CDR1 and CDR2: MNHEY and SMNVEV (reference sequence). V lost 4 bases and J lost 1; bases outside the gene matches: 15. The CDR3 is 18 amino acids. CDR3 in amino acids: CASSYRGLGGGKSYEQYF. As DNA, the CDR3 is TGTGCCAGCAGTTATCGAGGTCTGGGCGGGGGGAAGTCCTACGAGCAGTACTTC.

The chain has TRBV5-5 and TRBJ2-3; TRBD1 agrees at 9 bases. Germline V gene data show CDR1 as SGHKS and CDR2 as YYEKEE (reference sequence). V was pared by 6 bases and J by 3 bases, with 8 bases of the junction left unmatched. The CDR3 loop spans 15 amino acids. The CDR3 coding sequence is TGTGCCAGCACCCCCCGGGACAGGGCGACAGATACGCAGTATTTT. Translated, it gives CASTPRDRATDTQYF.

The CDR3 bases are TGTGCCTGGAGGGGTTTAGACTATGGCTACACCTTC. Encoded protein: CAWRGLDYGYTF. The chain recombines TRBV30 with TRBJ1-2; D is ambiguous. Germline lookup yields CDR1 GTSNPN and CDR2 SVGIG (reference sequence). The V end was cut by 3 bases, the J end by 3 bases, with 8 bases between. The CDR3 is made up of 12 amino acids.

The V call is TRBV11-2, the J call TRBJ2-7; D is undetermined. The V end was cut by 5 bases, the J end by 6 bases, with 14 bases between. Germline V gene lookup returns CDR1 SGHAT and CDR2 FQNNGV. CDR3 length: 13 amino acids. Here the CDR3 DNA reads TGTGCCAGCAGCACAAGACTTCTTTCCGAGCAGTACTTC. Residues: CASSTRLLSEQYF. Using reference TRBV11-2 and TRBJ2-7 for the parts outside the CDR3, the full variable domain is EAGVAQSPRYKIIEKRQSVAFWCNPISGHATLYWYQQILGQGPKLLIQFQNNGVVDDSQLPKDRFSAERLKGVDSTLKIQPAKLEDSAVYLCASSTRLLSEQYFGPGTRLTVT.

The chain is built from TRBV28 and TRBJ1-5; no definite D call. CDR3 size: 13 residues. The V gene's germline CDR1 is MDHEN and CDR2 SYDVKM. V lost 2 bases and J 6 bases, leaving 8 bases between the germline ends. The CDR3 bases are TGTGCCAGCAGTTTAGGGAGCGGTCAGCCCCAGCATTTT. Its protein is CASSLGSGQPQHF.

This chain connects TRBV18 to TRBJ2-7; 13 bases are shared with TRBD2. CDR3 length: 15 residues. Trimming cost V 6 bases and J 7 bases; bases outside gene matches: 9. Germline loops: CDR1 KGHSH, CDR2 LQKENI. The CDR3 DNA reads TGTGCCAGCTCGCGGACTAGCGGGGGCCAATGGGAGCAGTACTTC. Protein: CASSRTSGGQWEQYF.

CDR3 residues: CASSETSRRTYGYTF. DNA of the CDR3: TGTGCCAGCAGTGAAACTTCTCGTCGGACCTATGGCTACACCTTC. The chain combines TRBV2 with TRBJ1-2; D gene ambiguous. Germline CDR1 is SNHLY and CDR2 is FYNNEI. V lost 2 bases and J 4 bases, leaving 14 bases between the germline ends. CDR3 length equals 15 residues.

The rearrangement links TRBV5-5 to TRBJ1-2; 7 nucleotides match TRBD1. V dropped 4 bases and J dropped 2; count of bases not matched to a gene: 8. This CDR3 is 15 amino acids long. Germline CDR1 is SGHKS and CDR2 is YYEKEE (reference sequence). CDR3 DNA: TGTGCCAGCAGCCCGTATCCGGGACAGAACTATGGCTACACCTTC. Encoded protein: CASSPYPGQNYGYTF.

V is TRBV7-3 and J is TRBJ2-3; no clear D gene. The CDR3 totals 12 residues. Trimming stripped 5 bases from V and 6 bases from J, with 9 bases between. Germline lookup yields CDR1 SGHTA and CDR2 FQGTGA. The CDR3 reads CASSPPVDTQYF. Written as DNA, the CDR3 is TGTGCCAGCAGCCCACCGGTGGATACGCAGTATTTT. The full variable domain, with the rest looked up from reference TRBV7-3 and TRBJ2-3, is GAGVSQTPSNKVTEKGKYVELRCDPISGHTALYWYRQSLGQGPEFLIYFQGTGAADDSGLPNDRFFAVRPEGSVSTLKIQRTERGDSAVYLCASSPPVDTQYFGPGTRLTVL.

This sequence joins TRBV5-6 and TRBJ2-1; tentatively, D is TRBD1 (6 bases). The CDR3 sequence is 16 residues long. V lost 3 bases, J lost 3 bases, and 16 bases lay in between. Germline CDR1 reads SGHDT; CDR2 reads YYEEEE. CDR3 in amino acids: CASSSGTGMFYNEQFF. The CDR3 DNA is TGTGCCAGCAGCTCGGGAACAGGGATGTTCTACAATGAGCAGTTCTTC. The variable domain in full, with the rest retrieved from reference TRBV5-6 and TRBJ2-1, is DAGVTQSPTHLIKTRGQQVTLRCSPKSGHDTVSWYQQALGQGPQFIFQYYEEEERQRGNFPDRFSGHQFPNYSSELNVNALLLGDSALYLCASSSGTGMFYNEQFFGPGTRLTVL.

V is TRBV27 and J is TRBJ2-2, with TRBD2 identical over 8 bases. Trimming removed 7 bases from V and 4 bases from J; junction bases left unmatched: 14. CDR1 and CDR2 (germline): MNHEY, SMNVEV (reference sequence). This CDR3 has 17 residues. DNA of the CDR3: TGTGCCAGCATCCCGGGGACATTAGCGGGACCCACCGGGGAGCTGTTTTTT. Protein product: CASIPGTLAGPTGELFF.

V is TRBV7-3 and J is TRBJ1-6; D ambiguous. This CDR3 region has 14 residues. V was shortened by 11 bases and J by 6 bases, with 17 bases between the two germline ends. Germline CDR1 reads SGHTA; CDR2 reads FQGTGA. In DNA form, the CDR3 reads TGTGCCGGCATCCGGAGCTCTGGTAATTCACCCCTCCACTTT. It specifies CAGIRSSGNSPLHF.